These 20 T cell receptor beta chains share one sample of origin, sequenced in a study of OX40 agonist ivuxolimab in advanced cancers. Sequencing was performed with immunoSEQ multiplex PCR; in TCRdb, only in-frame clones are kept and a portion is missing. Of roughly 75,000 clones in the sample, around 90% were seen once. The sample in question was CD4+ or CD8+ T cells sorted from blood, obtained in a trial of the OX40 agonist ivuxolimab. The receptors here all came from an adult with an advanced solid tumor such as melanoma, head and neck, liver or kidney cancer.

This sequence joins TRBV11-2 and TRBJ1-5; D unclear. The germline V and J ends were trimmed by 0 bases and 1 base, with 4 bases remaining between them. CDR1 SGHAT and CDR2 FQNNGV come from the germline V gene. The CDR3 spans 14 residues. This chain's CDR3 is CASSLDWSNQPQHF. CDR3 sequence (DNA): TGTGCCAGCAGCTTAGACTGGAGCAATCAGCCCCAGCATTTT.

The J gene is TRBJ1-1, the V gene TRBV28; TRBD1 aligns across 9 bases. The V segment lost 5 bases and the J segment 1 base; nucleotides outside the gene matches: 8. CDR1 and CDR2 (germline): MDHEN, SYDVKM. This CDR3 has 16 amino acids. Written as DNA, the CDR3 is TGTGCCAGCAGTCCTAGGACAGGGGTGGGGAACACTGAAGCTTTCTTT. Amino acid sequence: CASSPRTGVGNTEAFF.

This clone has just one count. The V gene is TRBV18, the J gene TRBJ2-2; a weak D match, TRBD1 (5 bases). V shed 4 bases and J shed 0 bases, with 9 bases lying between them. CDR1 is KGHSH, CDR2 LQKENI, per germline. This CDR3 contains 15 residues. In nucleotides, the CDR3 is TGTGCCAGCTCACGACAGTCAGCGAACACCGGGGAGCTGTTTTTT. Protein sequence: CASSRQSANTGELFF.

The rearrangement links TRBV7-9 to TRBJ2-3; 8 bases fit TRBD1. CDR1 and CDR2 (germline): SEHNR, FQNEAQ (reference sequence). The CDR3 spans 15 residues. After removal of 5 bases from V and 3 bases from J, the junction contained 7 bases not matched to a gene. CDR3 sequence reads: CASSHGTGPTDTQYF. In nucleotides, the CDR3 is TGTGCCAGCAGCCACGGGACAGGCCCGACAGATACGCAGTATTTT. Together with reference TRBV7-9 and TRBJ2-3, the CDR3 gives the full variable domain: DTGVSQNPRHKITKRGQNVTFRCDPISEHNRLYWYRQTLGQGPEFLTYFQNEAQLEKSRLLSDRFSAERPKGSFSTLEIQRTEQGDSAMYLCASSHGTGPTDTQYFGPGTRLTVL.

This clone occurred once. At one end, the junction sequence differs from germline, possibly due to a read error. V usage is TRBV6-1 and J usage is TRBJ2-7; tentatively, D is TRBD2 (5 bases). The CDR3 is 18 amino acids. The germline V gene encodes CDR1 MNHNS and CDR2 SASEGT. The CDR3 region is CASREARGSGWSSYEQYF. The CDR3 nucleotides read TGTGCCAGCAGGGAAGCCCGTGGGAGCGGATGGAGCTCCTACGAGCAGTACTTC.

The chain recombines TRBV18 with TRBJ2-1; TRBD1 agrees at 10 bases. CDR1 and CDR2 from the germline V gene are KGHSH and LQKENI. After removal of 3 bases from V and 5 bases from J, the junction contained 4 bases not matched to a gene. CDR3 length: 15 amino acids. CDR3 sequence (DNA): TGTGCCAGCTCACCTAGACAGGGGGCCAACAATGAGCAGTTCTTC. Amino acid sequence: CASSPRQGANNEQFF.

CDR3 sequence (DNA): TGTGCCAGCAGCTTCGATGGAAACACCATATATTTT. As protein: CASSFDGNTIYF. The chain employs TRBV7-6 and TRBJ1-3; D gene unclear. Trimming left V 3 bases short and J 3 bases short, with 3 bases between. The CDR3 covers 12 residues. Germline loops: CDR1 SGHVS, CDR2 FNYEAQ.

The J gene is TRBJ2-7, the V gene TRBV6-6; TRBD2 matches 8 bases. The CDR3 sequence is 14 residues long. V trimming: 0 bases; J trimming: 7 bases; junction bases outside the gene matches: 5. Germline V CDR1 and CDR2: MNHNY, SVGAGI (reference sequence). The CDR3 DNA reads TGTGCCAGCAGTTACTCCGGGACTAGAGGGGAGCAGTACTTC. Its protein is CASSYSGTRGEQYF.

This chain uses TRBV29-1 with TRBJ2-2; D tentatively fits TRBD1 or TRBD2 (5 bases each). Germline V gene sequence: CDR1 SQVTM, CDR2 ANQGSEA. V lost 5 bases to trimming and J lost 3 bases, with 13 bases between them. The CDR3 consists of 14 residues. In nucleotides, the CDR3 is TGCAGCGTTTTTTGGGGGTTCGACACCGGGGAGCTGTTTTTT. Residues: CSVFWGFDTGELFF.

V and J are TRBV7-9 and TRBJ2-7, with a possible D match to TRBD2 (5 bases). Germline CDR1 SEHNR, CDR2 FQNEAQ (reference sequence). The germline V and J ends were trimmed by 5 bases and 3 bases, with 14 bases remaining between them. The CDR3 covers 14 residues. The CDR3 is CASSPRGPDYEQYF. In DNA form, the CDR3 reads TGTGCCAGCAGCCCCCGAGGGCCGGACTACGAGCAGTACTTC. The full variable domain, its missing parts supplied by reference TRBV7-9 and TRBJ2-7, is DTGVSQNPRHKITKRGQNVTFRCDPISEHNRLYWYRQTLGQGPEFLTYFQNEAQLEKSRLLSDRFSAERPKGSFSTLEIQRTEQGDSAMYLCASSPRGPDYEQYFGPGTRLTVT.

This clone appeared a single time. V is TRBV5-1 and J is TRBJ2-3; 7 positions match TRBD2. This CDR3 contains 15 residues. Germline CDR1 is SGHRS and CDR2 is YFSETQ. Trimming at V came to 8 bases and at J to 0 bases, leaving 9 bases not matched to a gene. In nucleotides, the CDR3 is TGCGCCAGTTCCCGGGACTACACTAGCACAGATACGCAGTATTTT. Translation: CASSRDYTSTDTQYF.

CDR3 nucleotide sequence: TGTGCCAGCAGTTACTCGGGGGGGTGGAATGAAAAACTGTTTTTT. Its translation is CASSYSGGWNEKLFF. This chain connects TRBV6-5 to TRBJ1-4; D may be TRBD1 (5 bases). V lost 0 bases, J lost 5 bases, and 10 bases lay in between. Per the germline V gene, CDR1 is MNHEY and CDR2 is SVGAGI. This CDR3 spans 15 amino acids.

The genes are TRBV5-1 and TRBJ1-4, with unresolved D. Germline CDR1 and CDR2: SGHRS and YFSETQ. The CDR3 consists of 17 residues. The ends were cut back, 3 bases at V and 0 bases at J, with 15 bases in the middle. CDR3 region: CASSSGNGAATNEKLFF. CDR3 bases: TGCGCCAGCAGCTCCGGAAATGGTGCTGCAACTAATGAAAAACTGTTTTTT. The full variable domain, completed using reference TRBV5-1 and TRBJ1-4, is KAGVTQTPRYLIKTRGQQVTLSCSPISGHRSVSWYQQTPGQGLQFLFEYFSETQRNKGNFPGRFSGRQFSNSRSEMNVSTLELGDSALYLCASSSGNGAATNEKLFFGSGTQLSVL.

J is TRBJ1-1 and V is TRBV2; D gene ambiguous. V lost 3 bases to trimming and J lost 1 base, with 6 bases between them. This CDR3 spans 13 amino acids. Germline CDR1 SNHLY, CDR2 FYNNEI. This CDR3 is CASSEEQNTEAFF. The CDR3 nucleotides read TGTGCCAGCAGTGAGGAGCAGAACACTGAAGCTTTCTTT.

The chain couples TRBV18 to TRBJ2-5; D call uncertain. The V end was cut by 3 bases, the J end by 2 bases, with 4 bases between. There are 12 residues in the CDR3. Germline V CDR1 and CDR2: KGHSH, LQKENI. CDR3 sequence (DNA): TGTGCCAGCTCACCTCTTCAAGAGACCCAGTACTTC. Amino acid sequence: CASSPLQETQYF.

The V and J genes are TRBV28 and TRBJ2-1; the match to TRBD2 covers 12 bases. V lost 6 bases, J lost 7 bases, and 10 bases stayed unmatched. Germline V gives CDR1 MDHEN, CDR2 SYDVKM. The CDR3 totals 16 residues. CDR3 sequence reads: CASSHTSGRFVNEQFF. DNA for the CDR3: TGTGCCAGCAGCCATACTAGCGGGAGGTTCGTGAATGAGCAGTTCTTC.

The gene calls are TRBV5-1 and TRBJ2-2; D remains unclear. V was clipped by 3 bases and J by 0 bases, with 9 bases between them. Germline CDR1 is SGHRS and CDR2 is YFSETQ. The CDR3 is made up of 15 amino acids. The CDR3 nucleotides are TGCGCCAGCAGCTCTAATTTCGCGAACACCGGGGAGCTGTTTTTT. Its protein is CASSSNFANTGELFF. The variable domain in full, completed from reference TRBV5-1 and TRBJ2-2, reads KAGVTQTPRYLIKTRGQQVTLSCSPISGHRSVSWYQQTPGQGLQFLFEYFSETQRNKGNFPGRFSGRQFSNSRSEMNVSTLELGDSALYLCASSSNFANTGELFFGEGSRLTVL.

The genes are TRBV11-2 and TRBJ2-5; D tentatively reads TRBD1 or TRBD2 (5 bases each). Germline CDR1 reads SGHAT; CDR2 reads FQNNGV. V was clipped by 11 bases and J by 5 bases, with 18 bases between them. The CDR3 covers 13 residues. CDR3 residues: CAGGSQGSETQYF. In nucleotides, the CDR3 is TGTGCCGGGGGTTCCCAGGGATCGGAGACCCAGTACTTC.

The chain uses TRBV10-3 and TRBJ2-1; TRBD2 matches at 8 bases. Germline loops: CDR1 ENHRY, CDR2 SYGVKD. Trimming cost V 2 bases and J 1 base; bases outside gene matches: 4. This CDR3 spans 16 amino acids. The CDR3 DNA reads TGTGCCATCAGTGAGGCTAGCGGGTTATCCTACAATGAGCAGTTCTTC. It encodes CAISEASGLSYNEQFF.

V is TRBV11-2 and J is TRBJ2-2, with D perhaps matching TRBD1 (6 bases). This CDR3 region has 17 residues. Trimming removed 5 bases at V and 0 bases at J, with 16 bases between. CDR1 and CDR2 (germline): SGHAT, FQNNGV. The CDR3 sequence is CASSPDLDSSNTGELFF. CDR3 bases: TGTGCCAGCAGCCCGGACCTGGACAGCTCGAACACCGGGGAGCTGTTTTTT.